The present entry profiles one T cell receptor (beta chain) with its context. The protocol was immunoSEQ multiplex PCR, while the TCRdb copy is restricted to in-frame clones and leaves out a portion. Of around 150,000 clones in the sample, approximately 80% are singletons; the top ten hold around 6.7%. This sample stems from a study of blood T cell repertoires in COVID-19. Study-level information: T cells, B-cell-depleted T cells, or PBMCs provided the cDNA or gDNA that served as material.

Germline V gene sequence: CDR1 MGHRA, CDR2 YSYEKL. The V and J ends lost 0 bases and 7 bases respectively, with 19 bases between them. The CDR3 length is 17 residues. The sample consisted of peripheral blood. The TCR originated in a woman aged 45 to 65 in a cohort sampled during active or convalescent COVID-19. The chain uses TRBV4-1 and TRBJ1-5; D gene unclear. CDR3 loop: CASSQEYPWRTEQPQHF. The CDR3 bases are TGCGCCAGCAGCCAAGAATATCCGTGGAGGACGGAACAGCCCCAGCATTTT.